A selection of T cell receptor beta chains follows, all from one sample in a study of T-cell memory formation after mild COVID-19. From the 5' RACE reads, TCRdb called clonotypes with MiXCR, one entry per CDR3 protein. The data show 200,000 to 250,000 distinct CDR3 sequences, just over 9.5% seen once. Sequenced material: PBMCs or a T cell subset sorted from them (not recorded which). These receptors were taken from a man younger than 30 who had mild COVID-19 (a few samples of this study predate the infection). Cell type and time point are not known. The CDR3 runs from the conserved cysteine through the conserved F or W. Fields, in order: D gene, V gene, J gene, clone size, CDR3 protein, CDR3 DNA. The D gene is left open where the match is weak. A clone size is listed for some rows: how often the clone was seen (once, few, many), or a class if it is expanded.

D: -
V: TRBV5-4
J: TRBJ2-3
size: many
CDR3: CASSLRDTQYF
DNA: TGTGCCAGCAGTTTACGGGATACGCAGTATTTT

D: TRBD2
V: TRBV2
J: TRBJ2-5
size: few
CDR3: CASKGGLASETQYF
DNA: TGTGCCAGCAAAGGGGGACTAGCGTCAGAGACCCAGTACTTC

D: -
V: TRBV7-2
J: TRBJ1-2
size: -
CDR3: CASSTRQRANYGYTF
DNA: TGTGCCAGCAGCACCCGACAGCGAGCTAACTATGGCTACACCTTC

D: -
V: TRBV18
J: TRBJ2-5
size: many
CDR3: CASSPGVIETQYF
DNA: TGTGCCAGCTCACCAGGGGTCATCGAGACCCAGTACTTC

D: -
V: TRBV6-5
J: TRBJ2-1
size: -
CDR3: CASSLGWGRGTNEQFF
DNA: TGTGCCAGCAGCCTCGGTTGGGGGCGAGGTACGAATGAGCAGTTCTTC

D: -
V: TRBV5-1
J: TRBJ2-4
size: few
CDR3: CASSLGDLVSNIQYF
DNA: TGCGCCAGCAGCTTGGGGGATCTAGTTTCAAACATTCAGTACTTC

D: -
V: TRBV6-2/TRBV6-3
J: TRBJ2-1
size: -
CDR3: CASSLIGASAGEQFF
DNA: TGTGCCAGCAGCCTTATAGGGGCTAGCGCGGGTGAGCAGTTCTTC

D: TRBD1
V: TRBV12-3/TRBV12-4
J: TRBJ1-5
size: few
CDR3: CASRSNRGGQPQHF
DNA: TGTGCCAGCAGATCCAACAGGGGTGGTCAGCCCCAGCATTTT

D: -
V: TRBV12-5
J: TRBJ2-7
size: -
CDR3: CASGRGTGNYEQYF
DNA: TGTGCTAGTGGTCGAGGTACAGGTAACTACGAGCAGTACTTC

D: -
V: TRBV4-2
J: TRBJ1-1
size: few
CDR3: CASSPVLGMNTEAFF
DNA: TGTGCCAGCAGCCCCGTCCTAGGGATGAACACTGAAGCTTTCTTT

D: -
V: TRBV7-2
J: TRBJ2-1
size: -
CDR3: CASSDQQGQFF
DNA: TGTGCCAGCAGCGATCAACAGGGGCAGTTCTTC

D: -
V: TRBV7-2
J: TRBJ2-4
size: many
CDR3: CASSLGGLGNIQYF
DNA: TGTGCCAGCAGCTTAGGGGGGCTAGGAAACATTCAGTACTTC

D: TRBD2
V: TRBV4-3
J: TRBJ2-3
size: -
CDR3: CASSQDSLAGGSSTDTQYF
DNA: TGCGCCAGCAGCCAAGATTCACTAGCGGGGGGCTCTAGCACAGATACGCAGTATTTT

D: TRBD1
V: TRBV4-1
J: TRBJ2-3
size: few
CDR3: CASSHDRGTSTDTQYF
DNA: TGCGCCAGCAGCCACGACAGGGGAACTAGCACAGATACGCAGTATTTT

D: -
V: TRBV3-1
J: TRBJ1-5
size: -
CDR3: CASSQDSSNQPQHF
DNA: TGTGCCAGCAGCCAGGACAGTAGCAATCAGCCCCAGCATTTT

D: -
V: TRBV3-1
J: TRBJ1-5
size: -
CDR3: CASSHATNQPQHF
DNA: TGTGCCAGCAGCCACGCGACCAATCAGCCCCAGCATTTT

D: TRBD2
V: TRBV6-2/TRBV6-3
J: TRBJ2-5
size: -
CDR3: CASSSAPLAGGNRETQYF
DNA: TGTGCCAGCAGTTCCGCCCCTCTAGCGGGGGGAAACAGAGAGACCCAGTACTTC

D: -
V: TRBV12-3/TRBV12-4
J: TRBJ2-5
size: many
CDR3: CASSLSEKETQYF
DNA: TGTGCCAGCAGTTTGTCAGAGAAAGAGACCCAGTACTTC

D: -
V: TRBV7-3
J: TRBJ2-2
size: many
CDR3: CASSLAGPQGGELFF
DNA: TGTGCCAGCAGCTTGGCGGGACCCCAGGGCGGGGAGCTGTTTTTT

D: TRBD1
V: TRBV18
J: TRBJ2-4
size: few
CDR3: CASSPPGQLAKNIQYF
DNA: TGTGCCAGCTCACCACCGGGACAGCTAGCCAAAAACATTCAGTACTTC

D: -
V: TRBV20-1
J: TRBJ1-2
size: -
CDR3: CSAWTLREGYTF
DNA: TGCAGTGCGTGGACACTCAGGGAGGGCTACACCTTC

D: -
V: TRBV9
J: TRBJ1-3
size: -
CDR3: CASSVAGNTIYF
DNA: TGTGCCAGCAGCGTAGCTGGAAACACCATATATTTT

D: TRBD1
V: TRBV5-4
J: TRBJ2-5
size: -
CDR3: CATRRQGAETQYF
DNA: TGTGCCACCCGCCGACAGGGGGCGGAGACCCAGTACTTC

D: -
V: TRBV7-3
J: TRBJ2-7
size: medium-sized
CDR3: CASSLRRGPSYEQYF
DNA: TGTGCCAGCAGCTTAAGGCGGGGGCCGTCCTACGAGCAGTACTTC

D: -
V: TRBV4-2
J: TRBJ1-5
size: -
CDR3: CASSQDLSVGGRNQPQHF
DNA: TGTGCCAGCAGCCAAGATCTATCGGTAGGGGGTCGCAATCAGCCCCAGCATTTT